These 9 T cell receptor beta chains were all obtained from the same sample, sequenced in a study of T cell changes during pregnancy in multiple sclerosis. Generated by immunoSEQ multiplex PCR, the TCRdb table keeps only in-frame clones and is missing some. Of over 45,000 clones listed, 75% to 95% are singletons. This sample comprised CD8+ T cells from peripheral blood mononuclear cells, obtained after pregnancy. The source of these receptors is a female donor with multiple sclerosis, enrolled in a pregnancy study.

This clone was picked up one time. The V gene is TRBV5-4, the J gene TRBJ1-2, with a possible D match to TRBD1 (5 bases). Trimming removed 3 bases at V and 6 bases at J, with 15 bases between. Germline CDR1 reads SGHNT; CDR2 reads YYREEE (reference sequence). The CDR3 contains 14 residues. CDR3 sequence: CASSWAGKFDGYTF. DNA for the CDR3: TGTGCCAGCAGCTGGGCAGGGAAGTTCGATGGCTACACCTTC.

The rearrangement uses TRBV30 and TRBJ1-5, with TRBD1 as a possible D gene (5 bases). Trimming stripped 0 bases from V and 0 bases from J, with 9 bases between. The CDR3 extends over 15 amino acids. Looked up from germline, CDR1 is GTSNPN and CDR2 is SVGIG (reference sequence). CDR3 coding DNA: TGTGCCTGGAGTGTAGGGGAAAATAGCAATCAGCCCCAGCATTTT. Its protein is CAWSVGENSNQPQHF.

The chain joins TRBV7-9 to TRBJ1-5; D is perhaps TRBD1 (6 bases). The CDR3 covers 14 residues. The V gene's germline CDR1 is SEHNR and CDR2 FQNEAQ (reference sequence). Trimming removed 3 bases from V and 6 bases from J, with 12 bases in between. The CDR3: CASSFSGVGQPQHF. In DNA, the CDR3 is TGTGCCAGCAGCTTTTCAGGGGTAGGTCAGCCCCAGCATTTT.

V usage is TRBV27 and J usage is TRBJ1-5; no firm D call. The CDR3 contains 15 residues. From germline, CDR1 is MNHEY and CDR2 SMNVEV (reference sequence). Between the trimmed V and J ends, which lost 6 bases and 0 bases, there was a span of 12 bases. This CDR3 is CASSRNGGSNQPQHF. CDR3 nucleotide sequence: TGTGCCAGCAGCCGGAATGGCGGTAGCAATCAGCCCCAGCATTTT.

The sample holds a few counts of this clone. This chain links TRBV7-9 with TRBJ2-7; D is uncertain. CDR1 SEHNR and CDR2 FQNEAQ come from the germline V gene (reference sequence). The V and J ends lost 3 bases and 5 bases respectively, with 8 bases between them. The CDR3 has 12 residues. As DNA, the CDR3 is TGTGCCAGCAGCTTCCGTGGGCACGAGCAGTACTTC. Its protein is CASSFRGHEQYF.

This chain connects TRBV11-2 to TRBJ1-1; 10 nucleotides match TRBD1. Trimming removed 5 bases from V and 1 base from J; junction bases left unmatched: 13. This CDR3 spans 18 amino acids. In germline, CDR1 is SGHAT, CDR2 FQNNGV. Here the CDR3 reads CASSLRDRGIMGNTEAFF. The CDR3, as DNA: TGTGCCAGCAGCCTCCGGGACAGGGGTATTATGGGGAACACTGAAGCTTTCTTT.

The chain couples TRBV7-2 to TRBJ2-7; tentative D call: TRBD2 (5 bases). This CDR3 spans 13 amino acids. Germline V gene lookup returns CDR1 SGHTA and CDR2 FQGNSA. The V gene lost 3 bases and the J gene lost 3 bases, with 9 bases spanning the gap. CDR3 residues: CASSLIGNYEQYF. In DNA form, the CDR3 reads TGTGCCAGCAGCTTGATCGGGAACTACGAGCAGTACTTC.

The chain recombines TRBV27 with TRBJ1-1; possible D gene TRBD1, 5 bases. Germline V gene lookup returns CDR1 MNHEY and CDR2 SMNVEV (reference sequence). The CDR3 consists of 14 residues. V lost 7 bases and J lost 4, with 16 bases in between. In nucleotides, the CDR3 is TGTGCCAGCACCCCCGGGGGGGAGGGCACTGAAGCTTTCTTT. Amino acids: CASTPGGEGTEAFF.

The rearrangement joins TRBV4-3 to TRBJ1-2, with a tentative D call TRBD1 (6 bases). Trimming cost V 0 bases and J 2 bases, with 10 bases left between them. CDR1 LGHNA and CDR2 YSLEER come from the germline V gene. This CDR3 has 15 amino acids. Here the CDR3 DNA reads TGCGCCAGCAGCCAAGATAACAGGGAGAACTATGGCTACACCTTC. Protein: CASSQDNRENYGYTF.